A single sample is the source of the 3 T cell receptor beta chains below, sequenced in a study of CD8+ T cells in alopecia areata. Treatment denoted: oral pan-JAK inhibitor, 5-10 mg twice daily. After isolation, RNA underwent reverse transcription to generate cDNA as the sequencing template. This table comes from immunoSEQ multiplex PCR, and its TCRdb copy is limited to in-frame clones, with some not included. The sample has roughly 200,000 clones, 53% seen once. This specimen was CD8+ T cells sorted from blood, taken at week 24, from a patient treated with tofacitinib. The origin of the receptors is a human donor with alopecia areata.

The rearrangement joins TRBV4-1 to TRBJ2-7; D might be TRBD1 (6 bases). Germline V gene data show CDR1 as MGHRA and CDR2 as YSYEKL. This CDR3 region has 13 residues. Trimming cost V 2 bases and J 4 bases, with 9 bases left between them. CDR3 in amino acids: CASSQLTGYEQYF. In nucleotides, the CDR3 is TGCGCCAGCAGCCAACTGACAGGTTACGAGCAGTACTTC.

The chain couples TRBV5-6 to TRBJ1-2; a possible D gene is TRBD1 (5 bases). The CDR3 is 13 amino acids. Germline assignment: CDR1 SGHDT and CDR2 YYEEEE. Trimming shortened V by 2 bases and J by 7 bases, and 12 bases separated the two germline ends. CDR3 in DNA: TGTGCCAGCAGCTTCGGGCAGGGCGGTGGCTACACCTTC. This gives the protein CASSFGQGGGYTF.

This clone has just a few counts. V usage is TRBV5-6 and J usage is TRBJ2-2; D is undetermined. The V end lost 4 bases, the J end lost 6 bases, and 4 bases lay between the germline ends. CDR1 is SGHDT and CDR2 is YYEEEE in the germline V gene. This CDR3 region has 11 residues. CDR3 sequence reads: CASSVSGELFF. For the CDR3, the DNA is TGTGCCAGCAGCGTGTCCGGGGAGCTGTTTTTT.